This passage covers 31 T cell receptor beta chains from one sample sequenced in a study of blood T cell repertoires in COVID-19. The protocol was immunoSEQ multiplex PCR, while the TCRdb copy is restricted to in-frame clones and leaves out a portion. In the table there are 390,000 or so clones, less than 90% of which are singletons. Sequencing input: PBMCs or T cells enriched from blood (not recorded which). The receptors stem from a woman between 50 and 59 years old who had recovered from COVID-19.

The chain has TRBV7-3 and TRBJ2-2; D perhaps matches TRBD1 (6 bases). CDR1 SGHTA and CDR2 FQGTGA come from the germline V gene. V was clipped by 2 bases and J by 5 bases, with 15 bases between them. The CDR3 has 16 residues. The CDR3 loop reads CASSLGAGVTTGELFF. The CDR3 nucleotides read TGTGCCAGCAGCTTAGGCGCAGGGGTTACTACCGGGGAGCTGTTTTTT.

V gene TRBV13 combines with J gene TRBJ2-7, with 9 nucleotides matching TRBD1. Germline V gene data show CDR1 as PRHDT and CDR2 as FYEKMQ (reference sequence). J gave up 4 bases and V 5 bases, and 3 bases lay outside the gene matches. The CDR3 loop spans 13 amino acids. The CDR3: CASSVGQGYEQYF. CDR3 DNA sequence: TGTGCCAGCAGCGTGGGACAGGGATACGAGCAGTACTTC.

This chain joins TRBV7-2 and TRBJ1-2, with 7 positions matching TRBD1. Germline lookup yields CDR1 SGHTA and CDR2 FQGNSA. The CDR3 loop spans 15 amino acids. Germline trimming cut 2 bases from V and 0 bases from J; bases unmatched to any gene: 3. CDR3 amino acids: CASSLRDRTNYGYTF. The CDR3 nucleotides are TGTGCCAGCAGCTTACGGGACAGAACTAACTATGGCTACACCTTC.

The chain is built from TRBV20-1 and TRBJ1-5; 7 nucleotides align to TRBD1. V shed 3 bases and J 2 bases; nucleotides not matched to a gene: 7. CDR3 size: 15 residues. Per the germline V gene, CDR1 is DFQATT and CDR2 is SNEGSKA (reference sequence). The CDR3 region has the DNA TGCAGTGCTAGTTTAGGGGGCACAGGCAATCAGCCCCAGCATTTT. This codes for CSASLGGTGNQPQHF.

This chain connects TRBV6-6 to TRBJ2-3; weak D call: TRBD1 (6 bases). Trimming removed 2 bases from V and 6 bases from J, with 15 bases in between. The length of the CDR3 is 15 residues. CDR1 MNHNY and CDR2 SVGAGI come from the germline V gene (reference sequence). Written as DNA, the CDR3 is TGTGCCAGCAGTTACAGCAGGGGTTGGACGGATACGCAGTATTTT. Its protein is CASSYSRGWTDTQYF.

This clone was counted once. V is TRBV9 and J is TRBJ2-1, with TRBD1 matching 7 bases. Unmatched junction bases numbered 8, after V lost 0 bases and J lost 5 bases. Germline V gene lookup returns CDR1 SGDLS and CDR2 YYNGEE. The CDR3 totals 16 residues. The DNA of the CDR3 is TGTGCCAGCAGCGTAGCTGCCAGGGGGTTAGACAATGAGCAGTTCTTC. Translating it yields CASSVAARGLDNEQFF.

The chain uses TRBV6-4 and TRBJ2-2; tentative D call: TRBD2 (6 bases). The CDR3 loop spans 14 amino acids. CDR1 is MRHNA and CDR2 is SNTAGT in the germline V gene. Trimming cost V 8 bases and J 5 bases, with 15 bases left between them. The CDR3 is CASRELAATGELFF. The CDR3, as DNA: TGTGCCAGCCGAGAACTAGCTGCTACCGGGGAGCTGTTTTTT.

This clone was counted a few times. The CDR3 is CASRSGDRIITNTEAFF. The CDR3 DNA is TGTGCCAGCAGGTCGGGGGACAGAATTATAACGAACACTGAAGCTTTCTTT. The genes are TRBV27 and TRBJ1-1, with TRBD1 matching 7 bases. The CDR3 is 17 amino acids. Unmatched junction bases numbered 14, after V lost 6 bases and J lost 1 base. The germline V gene has CDR1 MNHEY and CDR2 SMNVEV (reference sequence).

The chain couples TRBV7-3 to TRBJ2-2; D may be TRBD1 (6 bases). Germline CDR1 SGHTA, CDR2 FQGTGA. V was cut by 5 bases and J by 6 bases, with 13 bases left in between. The CDR3 sequence is 14 residues long. The CDR3 nucleotides are TGTGCCAGCAGCGCAACAGGGTTCCCCGGGGAGCTGTTTTTT. It codes for CASSATGFPGELFF.

The chain joins TRBV7-2 to TRBJ2-3; the match to TRBD2 covers 12 bases. CDR3 length equals 17 residues. The trim removed 3 bases at V and 5 bases at J, leaving 9 bases unmatched. In germline, CDR1 is SGHTA, CDR2 FQGNSA. The DNA of the CDR3 is TGTGCCAGCAGCTTTAGGCCACTAGCGGGGGGAGGAGATACGCAGTATTTT. Encoded protein: CASSFRPLAGGGDTQYF.

The chain combines TRBV27 with TRBJ2-3; D is possibly TRBD2 (6 bases). The CDR3 is 15 residues long. The V and J ends lost 3 bases and 2 bases respectively, with 12 bases between them. Germline V gene data show CDR1 as MNHEY and CDR2 as SMNVEV (reference sequence). The CDR3 nucleotides read TGTGCCAGCAGTTTGCGGGGACGAGTCACAGATACGCAGTATTTT. It translates to CASSLRGRVTDTQYF.

The CDR3 loop is CAIKGSNYGYTF. CDR3 bases: TGTGCCATAAAGGGGTCTAACTATGGCTACACCTTC. This rearrangement joins TRBV10-3 to TRBJ1-2, with D maybe TRBD1 (5 bases). The CDR3 totals 12 residues. The germline gives CDR1 ENHRY, CDR2 SYGVKD. Trimming removed 9 bases at V and 0 bases at J, with 8 bases between.

The J gene is TRBJ1-5, the V gene TRBV11-2, with D unresolved. V was cut by 1 base and J by 6 bases, with 7 bases left in between. The CDR3 has 13 amino acids. In germline, CDR1 is SGHAT, CDR2 FQNNGV. The CDR3 region has the DNA TGTGCCAGCAGCTTAGCCGCCGGTCAGCCCCAGCATTTT. It codes for CASSLAAGQPQHF.

This rearrangement joins TRBV6-5 to TRBJ2-1; 11 nucleotides match TRBD2. This CDR3 region has 14 residues. CDR1 is MNHEY, CDR2 SVGAGI, per germline. V gave up 4 bases and J gave up 12 bases; unmatched junction bases: 8. The CDR3 coding sequence is TGTGCCAGCAGTTCTAGCGGGAGGCCCAGTTGGCAGTTCTTC. Translated: CASSSSGRPSWQFF.

V gene TRBV5-1 combines with J gene TRBJ2-7, with TRBD2 matching 13 bases. Germline CDR1 SGHRS, CDR2 YFSETQ. The CDR3 runs to 14 residues. V lost 4 bases, J lost 6 bases, and 4 bases stayed unmatched. CDR3 DNA sequence: TGCGCCAGCAGCACTAGCGGGGGGGCCACCGAGCAGTACTTC. This encodes CASSTSGGATEQYF.

The rearrangement joins TRBV4-3 to TRBJ2-3; a possible D gene is TRBD1 (6 bases). The CDR3 is 16 residues long. Deletions cut 0 bases from V and 0 bases from J, with 10 bases between. Germline V CDR1 and CDR2: LGHNA, YSLEER. CDR3 coding DNA: TGCGCCAGCAGCCAAGATACAGGGATGAGCACAGATACGCAGTATTTT. It translates to CASSQDTGMSTDTQYF.

This rearrangement joins TRBV4-3 to TRBJ1-1, with 11 bases identical to TRBD1. The J segment lost 4 bases and the V segment lost 4 bases, leaving 11 bases of the junction unmatched. The CDR3 is made up of 17 amino acids. The germline V gene encodes CDR1 LGHNA and CDR2 YSLEER. This CDR3 is CASSPSLVGTGGTEAFF. CDR3 sequence (DNA): TGCGCCAGCAGCCCTAGTTTAGTTGGGACAGGGGGCACTGAAGCTTTCTTT.

In its sample, this clone was seen once. V gene TRBV4-2 combines with J gene TRBJ1-1; D ambiguous. The CDR3 contains 16 residues. The ends were cut back, 0 bases at V and 0 bases at J, with 11 bases in the middle. Germline V gene lookup returns CDR1 LGHNA and CDR2 YNFKEQ. CDR3 nucleotide sequence: TGTGCCAGCAGCCAAGATGGCGGAACTATGAACACTGAAGCTTTCTTT. It is translated as CASSQDGGTMNTEAFF.

The chain carries TRBV30 and TRBJ1-1; weak D call: TRBD1 (6 bases). The V gene's germline CDR1 is GTSNPN and CDR2 SVGIG (reference sequence). The CDR3 covers 14 residues. Trimming removed 4 bases from V and 4 bases from J, with 16 bases in between. The chain's CDR3 is CAWNTGTRGTEAFF. The CDR3 bases are TGTGCCTGGAACACTGGGACAAGGGGCACTGAAGCTTTCTTT.

This rearrangement joins TRBV27 to TRBJ1-5; no firm D call. The germline V gene has CDR1 MNHEY and CDR2 SMNVEV (reference sequence). This CDR3 contains 14 residues. Deletions cut 7 bases from V and 0 bases from J, with 10 bases between. The CDR3 DNA sequence: TGTGCCAGCAAAAGTGCCTATAGCAATCAGCCCCAGCATTTT. Its protein product is CASKSAYSNQPQHF.

The rearrangement uses TRBV11-1 and TRBJ1-1; a possible D gene is TRBD1 (5 bases). CDR1 and CDR2 (germline): SGHAT, FQDESV (reference sequence). The CDR3 extends over 16 amino acids. V lost 1 base, J lost 5 bases, and 17 bases lay in between. CDR3 nucleotides: TGTGCCAGCAGCTTAGGGGGCGTAGGACAACGGACTGAAGCTTTCTTT. Translated, it gives CASSLGGVGQRTEAFF. Looking up the rest from reference TRBV11-1 and TRBJ1-1 gives the full variable domain: EAEVAQSPRYKITEKSQAVAFWCDPISGHATLYWYRQILGQGPELLVQFQDESVVDDSQLPKDRFSAERLKGVDSTLKIQPAELGDSAMYLCASSLGGVGQRTEAFFGQGTRLTVV.

V usage is TRBV19 and J usage is TRBJ1-1; D gene uncertain. The CDR3 is 14 residues long. In germline, CDR1 is LNHDA, CDR2 SQIVND (reference sequence). V lost 6 bases and J lost 0, with 11 bases in between. Written as DNA, the CDR3 is TGTGCCAGTAGCAACCGGGAACTGAACACTGAAGCTTTCTTT. Protein: CASSNRELNTEAFF.

There are a few counts of this clone. The genes are TRBV19 and TRBJ1-1; 7 bases are shared with TRBD1. Germline V gene lookup returns CDR1 LNHDA and CDR2 SQIVND (reference sequence). The CDR3 sequence is 14 residues long. V lost 7 bases to trimming and J lost 1 base; unmatched junction nucleotides: 6. The chain's CDR3 is CASTQGTRNTEAFF. CDR3 bases: TGTGCCAGTACACAGGGGACCCGGAACACTGAAGCTTTCTTT.

The chain is built from TRBV11-3 and TRBJ1-4; maybe TRBD1 (5 bases). CDR1 and CDR2 (germline): SGHNT, YENEEA. Deletions cut 0 bases from V and 3 bases from J, with 8 bases between. This CDR3 contains 15 residues. CDR3 in DNA: TGTGCCAGCAGCTTAGATCCAGGGTCTAATGAAAAACTGTTTTTT. It translates to CASSLDPGSNEKLFF.

The rearrangement links TRBV7-2 to TRBJ1-6; D perhaps matches TRBD1 (6 bases). V gave up 1 base and J gave up 7 bases, with 14 bases separating them. The germline V gene encodes CDR1 SGHTA and CDR2 FQGNSA. The CDR3 extends over 16 amino acids. The CDR3 loop reads CASSLDNRASNSPLHF. The CDR3 bases are TGTGCCAGCAGCTTAGATAACAGGGCCTCAAATTCACCCCTCCACTTT.

This clone was counted many times. The gene calls are TRBV2 and TRBJ1-5; 7 nucleotides agree with TRBD1. V lost 9 bases and J lost 0; bases outside the gene matches: 5. CDR1 is SNHLY, CDR2 FYNNEI, per germline. The CDR3 runs to 14 residues. The CDR3 region is CASTGANSNQPQHF. The CDR3 DNA sequence: TGTGCCAGTACAGGGGCCAATAGCAATCAGCCCCAGCATTTT.

The chain links TRBV10-2 to TRBJ1-2; perhaps TRBD1 as D (6 bases). The germline V gene has CDR1 WSHSY and CDR2 SAAADI. Trimming stripped 3 bases from V and 4 bases from J, with 12 bases between. CDR3 size: 14 residues. The CDR3 protein is CASSDPWDTYGYTF. The CDR3 DNA reads as TGCGCCAGCAGTGACCCCTGGGACACCTATGGCTACACCTTC.

This clone turned up a few times. This CDR3 is CASSWALSYEQYF. The CDR3 nucleotides are TGTGCCAGCAGCTGGGCCCTCTCCTACGAGCAGTACTTC. The chain is built from TRBV7-2 and TRBJ2-7; D is undetermined. V was clipped by 4 bases and J by 0 bases, with 7 bases between them. Germline CDR1 and CDR2: SGHTA and FQGNSA. The CDR3 sequence is 13 residues long.

The chain couples TRBV12-3 or TRBV12-4 to TRBJ1-2; no clear D gene. Trimming removed 6 bases at V and 8 bases at J, with 10 bases between. The CDR3 spans 11 residues. The CDR3 here is CASRSVSGYTF. The DNA of the CDR3 is TGTGCCAGCAGGTCCGTTAGCGGCTACACCTTC.

V gene TRBV11-3 combines with J gene TRBJ2-7; a weak D match, TRBD1 (6 bases). CDR3 length: 16 residues. Germline values: CDR1 SGHNT, CDR2 YENEEA. V was clipped by 3 bases and J by 9 bases, with 24 bases between them. This CDR3 is CASSFEVTGVLTGQYF. DNA for the CDR3: TGTGCCAGCAGCTTTGAGGTGACAGGAGTACTTACGGGGCAGTACTTC.

This clone was detected only once. The chain links TRBV7-2 to TRBJ1-1, with a weak D call TRBD1 (6 bases). V lost 5 bases and J 3 bases, leaving 10 bases between the germline ends. Looked up from germline, CDR1 is SGHTA and CDR2 is FQGNSA. This CDR3 contains 13 residues. This chain's CDR3 is CASSPTGHTEAFF. CDR3 nucleotides: TGTGCCAGCAGCCCGACAGGTCACACTGAAGCTTTCTTT.